This TCR beta chain stems from a study of T cell repertoires in cytomegalovirus infection. Study overall: Selected CMV epitopes included recently identified HLA-C-restricted ones as well as well-studied HLA-B-restricted ones.

MiXCR, run by TCRdb on the reads, gives a single entry per CDR3 protein. The data contain 830,000 or so distinct CDR3 sequences, about 30% of them seen just once; the ten biggest clones take up under 15%. Regarding this clonotype: Its matching antigen is unknown.

Germline assignment: CDR1 LNHNV and CDR2 YYDKDF (reference sequence). V shed 3 bases, J shed 4 bases, and the junction held 5 bases outside the gene matches. The CDR3 has 15 residues. The source of this sequence is a human donor in good health (CMV status not recorded). Some clones in this sample may be carry-over from other donors' samples. The sequenced sample was cultured CD8+ T cells from PBMCs, obtained from culture after CMV antigen stimulation. The chain links TRBV15 to TRBJ1-5, with 8 bases that match TRBD1. The CDR3 DNA sequence: TGTGCCACCAGCAGTGACAGGGGTGGAAATCAGCCCCAGCATTTT. Its protein product is CATSSDRGGNQPQHF.